This T cell receptor beta chain came from a study of shared clonotypes between healthy human individuals. Study overall: Two women and three men aged 18 to 49 made up the donors. Study outcomes and limitations: Sequencing depth was expected to affect clonotype sharing among donors. Among non-shared clonotypes, generation probabilities were lower than among those shared by all four donors.

The data were produced by immunoSEQ multiplex PCR, yet TCRdb's version contains in-frame clones alone and is incomplete. The data show more than 2,000,000 clones, more than 80% seen once. The CDR3 is made up of 15 amino acids. V dropped 4 bases and J dropped 7 bases, with 17 bases sitting between them. Germline V lookup: CDR1 SGHKS, CDR2 YYEKEE (reference sequence). Splitting of CD4+ cells produced CD45RA+ naive and CD45RA-negative memory subsets. In regard to this clone: The antigen is unknown.

Sequenced input: naive CD4+ T cells from PBMCs. Subset described: CD45RA+ positively selected. The V and J genes are TRBV5-5 and TRBJ1-4; D perhaps matches TRBD1 (6 bases). The receptor comes from a man aged 18 to 35 in good health. Some clones in this sample may be carry-over from other donors' samples. The CDR3 is CASSVRPGGGEKLFF. The CDR3 nucleotides read TGTGCCAGCAGCGTACGGCCCGGAGGGGGTGAAAAACTGTTTTTT.